This TCR beta chain emerged from a study of long-term antiretroviral therapy in people with HIV. Study-wide results and limits: Pre-ART clonal expansion yielded clones that dominated the repertoire at all time points. Samples were collected from the mid-2000s to the late 2010s under possibly less effective ART regimens.

The J segment lost 6 bases and the V segment lost 0 bases, leaving 4 bases of the junction unmatched. Germline V lookup: CDR1 SGHDN, CDR2 FVKESK. The CDR3 totals 14 residues. It was version v3.0 of the immunoSEQ assay that was run at survey level. What sequencing targeted per sample was 40,000-50,000 T-cell genomes. Produced via immunoSEQ multiplex PCR; TCRdb's table is partial and in-frame only. The sample has tens of thousands of clones, roughly 97% seen once. To note about this clone: Its antigen is as yet unknown.

Each HIV-infected participant was given treatment in the United States. This chain links TRBV14 with TRBJ1-2; 7 nucleotides line up with TRBD1. This receptor was identified in a man aged 30 to 45 with HIV. Here the sequenced sample was unsorted PBMCs, taken 6.9 years after starting antiretroviral therapy. DNA for the CDR3: TGTGCCAGCAGCCAAGATTCCAGGGGGGATGGCTACACCTTC. Translating it yields CASSQDSRGDGYTF.